A selection of T cell receptor beta chains follows, all from one sample in a study of cytomegalovirus exposure and HLA in healthy donors. Assay used: immunoSEQ multiplex PCR; TCRdb lists only in-frame clones, some missing. The profile shows over 200,000 clones, approximately 81% of them singletons. The sequenced sample consisted of PBMCs. These TCRs come from a human donor in good health. The CDR3 runs from the conserved cysteine through the conserved F or W. Fields, in order: clone size, V gene, D gene, J gene, CDR3 length, CDR3 DNA, CDR3 protein. D genes are given only for firm matches. Only part of the rows carry a size: once, few, many, or a class if the clone is expanded.

clone size: once
V gene: TRBV19
D gene: .
J gene: TRBJ1-5
CDR3 length: 15
CDR3 DNA: TGTGCCAGTAGTATCTCTGTAGGGGGCAATCAGCCCCAGCATTTT
CDR3 protein: CASSISVGGNQPQHF

clone size: .
V gene: TRBV15
D gene: .
J gene: TRBJ2-3
CDR3 length: 14
CDR3 DNA: TGTGCCACCAGCAGAGGACGGGAAGTGGATACGCAGTATTTT
CDR3 protein: CATSRGREVDTQYF

clone size: .
V gene: TRBV13
D gene: TRBD2
J gene: TRBJ2-1
CDR3 length: 15
CDR3 DNA: TGTGCCAGCAGCTTGGCGGGAGGGCCTTCGATTGAGCAGTTCTTC
CDR3 protein: CASSLAGGPSIEQFF

clone size: .
V gene: TRBV2
D gene: TRBD1
J gene: TRBJ2-7
CDR3 length: 15
CDR3 DNA: TGTGCCAGCACCCCACATACAGGACAGGGCATGGAGCAGTACTTC
CDR3 protein: CASTPHTGQGMEQYF

clone size: .
V gene: TRBV7-9
D gene: TRBD1
J gene: TRBJ2-7
CDR3 length: 15
CDR3 DNA: TGTGCCAGCAGCTTCGGCAGGGGGATCGCCTACGAGCAGTACTTC
CDR3 protein: CASSFGRGIAYEQYF

clone size: .
V gene: TRBV16
D gene: .
J gene: TRBJ1-4
CDR3 length: 18
CDR3 DNA: TGTGCCAGCAGCCAATTTTCTTGGAGACAGCCGTCTAATGAAAAACTGTTTTTT
CDR3 protein: CASSQFSWRQPSNEKLFF

clone size: .
V gene: TRBV19
D gene: .
J gene: TRBJ1-1
CDR3 length: 14
CDR3 DNA: TGTGCCAGTAGAGGTGGGGGCATGAACACTGAAGCTTTCTTT
CDR3 protein: CASRGGGMNTEAFF

clone size: .
V gene: TRBV19
D gene: TRBD1
J gene: TRBJ2-1
CDR3 length: 13
CDR3 DNA: TGTGCCAGTAGTATGGGGACAGCCAATGAGCAGTTCTTC
CDR3 protein: CASSMGTANEQFF

clone size: .
V gene: TRBV29-1
D gene: .
J gene: TRBJ2-5
CDR3 length: 13
CDR3 DNA: TGCAGCGTGAGGCGGCAACCACAAGAGACCCAGTACTTC
CDR3 protein: CSVRRQPQETQYF

clone size: .
V gene: TRBV19
D gene: TRBD1
J gene: TRBJ1-6
CDR3 length: 19
CDR3 DNA: TGTGCCAGTAGTGCCAAGGGACAGGTTATTGGAACCTATAATTCACCCCTCCACTTT
CDR3 protein: CASSAKGQVIGTYNSPLHF

clone size: .
V gene: TRBV18
D gene: TRBD2
J gene: TRBJ2-7
CDR3 length: 15
CDR3 DNA: TGTGCCAGCTCACCAGGGGTAGCGGGTCACTACGAGCAGTACTTC
CDR3 protein: CASSPGVAGHYEQYF

clone size: .
V gene: TRBV5-4
D gene: TRBD2
J gene: TRBJ2-2
CDR3 length: 18
CDR3 DNA: TGTGCCAGCAGCTCCGCCCACACTAGCGGGAGATTGGGCGGGGAGCTGTTTTTT
CDR3 protein: CASSSAHTSGRLGGELFF

clone size: .
V gene: TRBV7-8
D gene: .
J gene: TRBJ2-4
CDR3 length: 15
CDR3 DNA: TGTGCCAGCAGCTTAGTTTTAGGGCAGGGAAACATTCAGTACTTC
CDR3 protein: CASSLVLGQGNIQYF

clone size: .
V gene: TRBV7-3
D gene: .
J gene: TRBJ1-3
CDR3 length: 14
CDR3 DNA: TGTGCCAGCAGCCCTGGGGGGGGCTTGGGTACCATATATTTT
CDR3 protein: CASSPGGGLGTIYF

clone size: .
V gene: TRBV15
D gene: .
J gene: TRBJ2-1
CDR3 length: 13
CDR3 DNA: TGTGCCACCAGCAGAGACCCAAAGAGTGAGCAGTTCTTC
CDR3 protein: CATSRDPKSEQFF

clone size: .
V gene: TRBV9
D gene: TRBD1
J gene: TRBJ2-7
CDR3 length: 15
CDR3 DNA: TGTGCCAGCAGCGTCCAGGACAGGGGAGGATACGAGCAGTACTTC
CDR3 protein: CASSVQDRGGYEQYF

clone size: .
V gene: TRBV27
D gene: TRBD2
J gene: TRBJ2-7
CDR3 length: 18
CDR3 DNA: TGTGCCAGCAGCTATACGGGACTAGCGGGAGAGGGCTCCTACGAGCAGTACTTC
CDR3 protein: CASSYTGLAGEGSYEQYF

clone size: .
V gene: TRBV28
D gene: .
J gene: TRBJ2-7
CDR3 length: 15
CDR3 DNA: TGTGCCAGCAGTTTTCGGGTACTCTCTCCCCACGAGCAGTACTTC
CDR3 protein: CASSFRVLSPHEQYF

clone size: .
V gene: TRBV7-2
D gene: TRBD2
J gene: TRBJ2-1
CDR3 length: 17
CDR3 DNA: TGTGCCAGCAGCTTATCCGGAATAGCGGGAGAGTTCGATGAGCAGTTCTTC
CDR3 protein: CASSLSGIAGEFDEQFF

clone size: .
V gene: TRBV11-2
D gene: TRBD2
J gene: TRBJ2-1
CDR3 length: 15
CDR3 DNA: TGTGCCAGCAGCTTAGGAACTAGCGGCAACAATGAGCAGTTCTTC
CDR3 protein: CASSLGTSGNNEQFF

clone size: .
V gene: TRBV15
D gene: TRBD2
J gene: TRBJ2-5
CDR3 length: 16
CDR3 DNA: TGTGCCACCAGCGCGAGCCCGGCGGGAGGGCAAGAGACCCAGTACTTC
CDR3 protein: CATSASPAGGQETQYF

clone size: .
V gene: TRBV18
D gene: .
J gene: TRBJ1-4
CDR3 length: 14
CDR3 DNA: TGTGCCAGCTCGCCCGGGACAAACGATGAAAAACTGTTTTTT
CDR3 protein: CASSPGTNDEKLFF

clone size: .
V gene: TRBV28
D gene: TRBD2
J gene: TRBJ2-3
CDR3 length: 17
CDR3 DNA: TGTGCCAGCAGTTTACCCCAAGCGGGAGAGGGGGGAGATACGCAGTATTTT
CDR3 protein: CASSLPQAGEGGDTQYF

clone size: .
V gene: TRBV6-1
D gene: .
J gene: TRBJ1-5
CDR3 length: 15
CDR3 DNA: TGTGCCAGCACTCTGGCGGGGCAGAGCAATCAGCCCCAGCATTTT
CDR3 protein: CASTLAGQSNQPQHF

clone size: .
V gene: TRBV7-9
D gene: .
J gene: TRBJ1-4
CDR3 length: 15
CDR3 DNA: TGTGCCAGCAGCTCATACAGAGCAACTAATGAAAAACTGTTTTTT
CDR3 protein: CASSSYRATNEKLFF

clone size: few
V gene: TRBV6-6
D gene: .
J gene: TRBJ2-4
CDR3 length: 13
CDR3 DNA: TGTGCCAGCAGTTCAGGGCGACGGAACATTCAGTACTTC
CDR3 protein: CASSSGRRNIQYF

clone size: few
V gene: TRBV2
D gene: TRBD2
J gene: TRBJ2-7
CDR3 length: 18
CDR3 DNA: TGTGCCAGCAGTTCTTCAGCGGCTAGCGGGAGAACCCCTTACGAGCAGTACTTC
CDR3 protein: CASSSSAASGRTPYEQYF